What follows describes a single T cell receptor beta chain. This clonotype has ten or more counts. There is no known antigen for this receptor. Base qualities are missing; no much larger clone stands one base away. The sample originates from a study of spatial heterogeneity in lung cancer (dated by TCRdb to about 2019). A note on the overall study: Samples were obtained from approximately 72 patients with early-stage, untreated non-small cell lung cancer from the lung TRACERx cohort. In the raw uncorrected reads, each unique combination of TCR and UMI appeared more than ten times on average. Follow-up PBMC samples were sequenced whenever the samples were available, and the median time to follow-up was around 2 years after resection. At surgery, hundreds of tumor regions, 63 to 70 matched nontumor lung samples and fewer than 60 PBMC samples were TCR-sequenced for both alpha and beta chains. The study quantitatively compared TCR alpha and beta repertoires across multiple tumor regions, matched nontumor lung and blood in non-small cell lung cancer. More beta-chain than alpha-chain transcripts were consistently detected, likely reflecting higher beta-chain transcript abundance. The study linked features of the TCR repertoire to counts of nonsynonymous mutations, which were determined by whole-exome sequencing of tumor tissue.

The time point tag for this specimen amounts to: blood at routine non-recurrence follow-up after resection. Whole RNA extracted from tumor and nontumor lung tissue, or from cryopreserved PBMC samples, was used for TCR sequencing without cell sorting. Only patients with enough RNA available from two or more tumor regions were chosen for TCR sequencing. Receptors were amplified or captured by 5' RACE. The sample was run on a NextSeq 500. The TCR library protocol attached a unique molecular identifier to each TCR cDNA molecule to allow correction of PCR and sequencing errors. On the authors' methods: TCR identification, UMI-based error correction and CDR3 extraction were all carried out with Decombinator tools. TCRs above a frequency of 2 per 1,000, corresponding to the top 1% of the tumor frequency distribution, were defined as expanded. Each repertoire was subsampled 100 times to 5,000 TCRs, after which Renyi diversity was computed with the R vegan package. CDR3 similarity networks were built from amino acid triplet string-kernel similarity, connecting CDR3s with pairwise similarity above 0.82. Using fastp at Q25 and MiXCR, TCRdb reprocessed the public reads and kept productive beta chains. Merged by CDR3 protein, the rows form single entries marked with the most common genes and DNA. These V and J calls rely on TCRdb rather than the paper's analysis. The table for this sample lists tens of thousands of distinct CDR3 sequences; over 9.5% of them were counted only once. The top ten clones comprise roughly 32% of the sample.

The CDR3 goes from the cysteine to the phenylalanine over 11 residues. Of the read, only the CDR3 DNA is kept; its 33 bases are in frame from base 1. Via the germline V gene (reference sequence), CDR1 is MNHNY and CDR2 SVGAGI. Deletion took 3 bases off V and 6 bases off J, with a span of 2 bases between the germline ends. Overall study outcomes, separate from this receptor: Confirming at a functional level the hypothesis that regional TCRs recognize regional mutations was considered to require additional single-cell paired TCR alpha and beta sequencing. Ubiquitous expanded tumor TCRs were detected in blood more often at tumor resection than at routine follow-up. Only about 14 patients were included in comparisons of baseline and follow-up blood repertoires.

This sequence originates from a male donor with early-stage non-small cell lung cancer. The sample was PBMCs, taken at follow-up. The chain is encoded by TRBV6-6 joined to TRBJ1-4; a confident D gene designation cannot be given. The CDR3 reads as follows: CASSYDEKLFF. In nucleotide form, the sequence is TGTGCCAGCAGTTATGATGAAAAACTGTTTTTT.